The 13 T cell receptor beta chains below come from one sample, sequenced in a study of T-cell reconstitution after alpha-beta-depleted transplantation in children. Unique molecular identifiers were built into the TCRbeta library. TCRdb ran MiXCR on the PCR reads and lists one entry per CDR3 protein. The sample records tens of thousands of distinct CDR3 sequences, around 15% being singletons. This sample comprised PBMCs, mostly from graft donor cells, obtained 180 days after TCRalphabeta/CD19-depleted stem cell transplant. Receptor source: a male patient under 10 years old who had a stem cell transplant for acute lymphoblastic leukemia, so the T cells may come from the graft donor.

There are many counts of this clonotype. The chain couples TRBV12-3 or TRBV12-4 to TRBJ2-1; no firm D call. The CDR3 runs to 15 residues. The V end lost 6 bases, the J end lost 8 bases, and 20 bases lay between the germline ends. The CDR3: CASSDPADGRDEQFF. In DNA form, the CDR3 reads TGTGCCAGCAGCGATCCCGCGGACGGTCGGGATGAGCAGTTCTTC.

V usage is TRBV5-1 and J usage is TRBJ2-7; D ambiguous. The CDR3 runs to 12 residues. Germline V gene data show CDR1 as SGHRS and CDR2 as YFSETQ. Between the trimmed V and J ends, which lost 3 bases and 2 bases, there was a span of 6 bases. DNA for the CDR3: TGCGCCAGCAGCTCCTACGCCTACGAGCAGTACTTC. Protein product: CASSSYAYEQYF.

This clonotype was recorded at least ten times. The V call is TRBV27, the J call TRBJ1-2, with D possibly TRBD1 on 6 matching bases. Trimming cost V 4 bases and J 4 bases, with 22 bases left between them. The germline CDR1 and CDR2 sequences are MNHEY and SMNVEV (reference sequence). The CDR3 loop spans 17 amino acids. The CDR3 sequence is CASSSGWTDLPFYGYTF. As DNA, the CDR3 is TGTGCCAGCAGTTCAGGGTGGACAGACCTACCGTTCTATGGCTACACCTTC.

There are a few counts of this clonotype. CDR3 nucleotides: TGTGCCAGCTTTTGGCCGTTGGGTGAAAAACTGTTTTTT. This sequence encodes CASFWPLGEKLFF. V usage is TRBV28 and J usage is TRBJ1-4; no clear D gene. Germline loops: CDR1 MDHEN, CDR2 SYDVKM. This CDR3 comprises 13 residues. V was cut by 8 bases and J by 7 bases, with 14 bases left in between.

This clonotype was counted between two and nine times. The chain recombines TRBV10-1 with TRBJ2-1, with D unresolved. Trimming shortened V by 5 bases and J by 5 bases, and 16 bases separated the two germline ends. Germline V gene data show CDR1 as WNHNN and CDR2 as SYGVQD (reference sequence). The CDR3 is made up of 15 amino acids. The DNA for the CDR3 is TGCGCCAGCAGTCGACAAGCGCCTAATCACAATGAGCAGTTCTTC. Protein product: CASSRQAPNHNEQFF.

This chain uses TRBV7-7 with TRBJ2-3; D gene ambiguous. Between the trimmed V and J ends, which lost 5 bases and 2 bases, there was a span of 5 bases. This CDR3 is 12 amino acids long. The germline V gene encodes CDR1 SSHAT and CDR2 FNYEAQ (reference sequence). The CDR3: CASSPDTDTQYF. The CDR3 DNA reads TGTGCCAGCAGCCCTGACACAGATACGCAGTATTTT.

The CDR3, as DNA: TGCGCCAGTCCGTCGGCGGGGGCCAGCACAGATACGCAGTATTTT. Translating it yields CASPSAGASTDTQYF. The V call is TRBV5-1, the J call TRBJ2-3, with a possible D match to TRBD2 (7 bases). V lost 8 bases and J lost 0, with 16 bases in between. The CDR3 sequence is 15 residues long. Per germline, CDR1 SGHRS and CDR2 YFSETQ.

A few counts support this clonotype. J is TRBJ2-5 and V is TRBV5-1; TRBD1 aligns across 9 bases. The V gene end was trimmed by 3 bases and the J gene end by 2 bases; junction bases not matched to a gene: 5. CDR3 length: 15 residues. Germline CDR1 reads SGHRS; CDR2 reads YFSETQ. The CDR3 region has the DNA TGCGCCAGCAGCTGGTCTGGACAGGGGCAAGAGACCCAGTACTTC. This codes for CASSWSGQGQETQYF. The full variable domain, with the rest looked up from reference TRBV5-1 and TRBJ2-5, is KAGVTQTPRYLIKTRGQQVTLSCSPISGHRSVSWYQQTPGQGLQFLFEYFSETQRNKGNFPGRFSGRQFSNSRSEMNVSTLELGDSALYLCASSWSGQGQETQYFGPGTRLLVL.

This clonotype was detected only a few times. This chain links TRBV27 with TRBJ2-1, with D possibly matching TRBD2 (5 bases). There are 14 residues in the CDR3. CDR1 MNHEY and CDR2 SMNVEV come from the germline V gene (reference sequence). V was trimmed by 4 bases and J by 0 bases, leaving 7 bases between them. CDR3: CASSSTSSYNEQFF. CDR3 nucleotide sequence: TGTGCCAGCAGTTCCACTAGCTCCTACAATGAGCAGTTCTTC.

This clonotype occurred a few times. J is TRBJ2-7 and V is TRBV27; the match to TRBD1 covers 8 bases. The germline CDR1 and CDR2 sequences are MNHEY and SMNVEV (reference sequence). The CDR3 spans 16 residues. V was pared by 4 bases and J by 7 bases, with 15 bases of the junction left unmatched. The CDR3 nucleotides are TGTGCCAGCAGTTCCCAGGGGGCCGACTACTACTGGGAGCAGTACTTC. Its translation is CASSSQGADYYWEQYF.

The CDR3 region is CASWGRGGPAGELFF. The CDR3 bases are TGTGCCAGCTGGGGGCGGGGGGGCCCCGCCGGGGAGCTGTTTTTT. V is TRBV6-1 and J is TRBJ2-2; 9 bases fit TRBD2. Germline CDR1 reads MNHNS; CDR2 reads SASEGT. Losses at the gene ends were 8 bases for V and 6 bases for J; bases not matched to a gene: 10. The CDR3 is 15 amino acids.

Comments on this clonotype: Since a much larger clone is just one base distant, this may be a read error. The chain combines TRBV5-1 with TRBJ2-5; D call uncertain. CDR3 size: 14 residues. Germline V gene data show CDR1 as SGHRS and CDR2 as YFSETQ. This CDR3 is CASSLGLGPETQCF. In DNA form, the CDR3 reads TGCGCCAGCAGCTTGGGACTTGGTCCTGAGACCCAGTGCTTC. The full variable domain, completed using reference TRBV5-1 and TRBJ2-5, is KAGVTQTPRYLIKTRGQQVTLSCSPISGHRSVSWYQQTPGQGLQFLFEYFSETQRNKGNFPGRFSGRQFSNSRSEMNVSTLELGDSALYLCASSLGLGPETQCFGPGTRLLVL.

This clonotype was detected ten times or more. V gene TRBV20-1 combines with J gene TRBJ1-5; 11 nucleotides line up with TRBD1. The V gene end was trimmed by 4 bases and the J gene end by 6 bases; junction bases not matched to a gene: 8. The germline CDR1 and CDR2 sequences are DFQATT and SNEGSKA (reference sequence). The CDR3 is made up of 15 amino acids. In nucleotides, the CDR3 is TGCAGTGCTATCCCCGGGACAGGGGGAAGTCAGCCCCAGCATTTT. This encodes CSAIPGTGGSQPQHF.